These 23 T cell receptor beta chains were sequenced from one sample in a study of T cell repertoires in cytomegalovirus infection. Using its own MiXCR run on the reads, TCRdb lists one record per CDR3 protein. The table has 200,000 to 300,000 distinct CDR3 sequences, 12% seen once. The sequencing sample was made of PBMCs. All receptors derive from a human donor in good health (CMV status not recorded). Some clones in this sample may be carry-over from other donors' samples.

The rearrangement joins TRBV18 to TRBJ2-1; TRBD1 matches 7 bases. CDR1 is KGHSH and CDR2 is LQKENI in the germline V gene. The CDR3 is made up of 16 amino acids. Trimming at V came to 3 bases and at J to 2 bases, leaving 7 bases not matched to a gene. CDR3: CASSPFTGAPYNEQFF. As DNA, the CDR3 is TGTGCCAGCTCACCCTTTACAGGGGCTCCCTACAATGAGCAGTTCTTC.

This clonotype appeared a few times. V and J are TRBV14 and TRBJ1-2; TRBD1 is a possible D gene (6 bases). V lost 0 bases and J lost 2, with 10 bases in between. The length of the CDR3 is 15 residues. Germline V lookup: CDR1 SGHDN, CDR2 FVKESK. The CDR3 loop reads CASSQDSGVNYGYTF. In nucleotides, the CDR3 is TGTGCCAGCAGCCAAGATTCAGGGGTGAACTATGGCTACACCTTC.

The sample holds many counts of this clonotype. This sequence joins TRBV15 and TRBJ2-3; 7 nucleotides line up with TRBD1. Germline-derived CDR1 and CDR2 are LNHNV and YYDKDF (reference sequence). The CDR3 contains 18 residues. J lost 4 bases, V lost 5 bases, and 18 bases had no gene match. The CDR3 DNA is TGTGCCACCAGCGCCCCTGCGCAGGGGGTCGACGACCCAGATACGCAGTATTTT. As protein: CATSAPAQGVDDPDTQYF.

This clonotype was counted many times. The CDR3 nucleotides read TGTGCCAGCAGCTTCCCGACAGGGATGTTTTCACCCCTCCACTTT. Translated: CASSFPTGMFSPLHF. This sequence joins TRBV7-2 and TRBJ1-6; TRBD1 matches at 7 bases. The junction had 8 bases not matched to a gene; V was cut back by 3 bases and J by 9 bases. The V gene's germline CDR1 is SGHTA and CDR2 FQGNSA. The CDR3 spans 15 residues.

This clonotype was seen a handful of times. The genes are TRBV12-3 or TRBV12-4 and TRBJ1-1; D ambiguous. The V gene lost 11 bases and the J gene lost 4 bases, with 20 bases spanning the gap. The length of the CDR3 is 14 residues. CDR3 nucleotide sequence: TGTGCCTCCCAGGCGGGCGCAGCATCCACTGAAGCTTTCTTT. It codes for CASQAGAASTEAFF.

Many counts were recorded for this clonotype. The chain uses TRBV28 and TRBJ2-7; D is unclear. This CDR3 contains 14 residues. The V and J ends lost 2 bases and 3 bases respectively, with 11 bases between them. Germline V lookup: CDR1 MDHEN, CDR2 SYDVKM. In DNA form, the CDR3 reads TGTGCCAGCAGTTTAATGAGAAGTGACTACGAGCAGTACTTC. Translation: CASSLMRSDYEQYF.

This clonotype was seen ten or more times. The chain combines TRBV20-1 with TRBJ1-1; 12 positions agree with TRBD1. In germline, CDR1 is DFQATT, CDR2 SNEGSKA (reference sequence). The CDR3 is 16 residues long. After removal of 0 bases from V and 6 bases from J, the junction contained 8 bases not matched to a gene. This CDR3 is CSARDPGTGGSAEAFF. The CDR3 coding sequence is TGCAGTGCTAGAGACCCGGGGACAGGGGGCTCGGCTGAAGCTTTCTTT.

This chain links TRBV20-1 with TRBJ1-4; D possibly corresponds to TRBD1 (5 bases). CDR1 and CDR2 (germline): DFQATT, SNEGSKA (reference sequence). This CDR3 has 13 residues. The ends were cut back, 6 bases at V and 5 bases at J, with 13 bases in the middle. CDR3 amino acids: CSASGQGNEKLFF. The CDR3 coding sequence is TGCAGTGCGAGTGGGCAGGGAAATGAAAAACTGTTTTTT.

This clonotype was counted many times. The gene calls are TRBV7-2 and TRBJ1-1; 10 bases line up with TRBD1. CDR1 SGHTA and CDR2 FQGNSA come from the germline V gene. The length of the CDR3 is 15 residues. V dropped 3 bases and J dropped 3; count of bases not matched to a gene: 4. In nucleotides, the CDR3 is TGTGCCAGCAGCTTCCGGGGACAGGGGTACACTGAAGCTTTCTTT. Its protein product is CASSFRGQGYTEAFF.

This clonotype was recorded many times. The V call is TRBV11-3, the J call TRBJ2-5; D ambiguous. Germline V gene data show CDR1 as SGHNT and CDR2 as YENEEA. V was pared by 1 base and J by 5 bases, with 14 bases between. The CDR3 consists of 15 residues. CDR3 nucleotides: TGTGCCAGCAGCTTAGGGAGACCGGACGGCGAGACCCAGTACTTC. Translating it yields CASSLGRPDGETQYF.

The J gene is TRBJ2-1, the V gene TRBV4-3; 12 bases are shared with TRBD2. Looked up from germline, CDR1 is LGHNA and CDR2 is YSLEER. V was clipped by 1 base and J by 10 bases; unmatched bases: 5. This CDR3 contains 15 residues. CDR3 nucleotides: TGCGCCAGCAGCCAAGGACTAGCGGGAGAAAACGAGCAGTTCTTC. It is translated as CASSQGLAGENEQFF.

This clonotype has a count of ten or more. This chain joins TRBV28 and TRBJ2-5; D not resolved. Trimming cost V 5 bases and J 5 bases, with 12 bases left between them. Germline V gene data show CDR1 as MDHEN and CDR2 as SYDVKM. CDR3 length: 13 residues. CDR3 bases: TGTGCCAGCAGTCCCCCGGATACGGAGACCCAGTACTTC. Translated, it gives CASSPPDTETQYF.

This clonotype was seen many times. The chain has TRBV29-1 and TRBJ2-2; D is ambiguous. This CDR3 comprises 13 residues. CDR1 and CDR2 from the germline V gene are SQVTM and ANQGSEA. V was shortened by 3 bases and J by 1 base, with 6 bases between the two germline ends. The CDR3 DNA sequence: TGCAGCGTTGATCCTGGGAACACCGGGGAGCTGTTTTTT. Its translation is CSVDPGNTGELFF.

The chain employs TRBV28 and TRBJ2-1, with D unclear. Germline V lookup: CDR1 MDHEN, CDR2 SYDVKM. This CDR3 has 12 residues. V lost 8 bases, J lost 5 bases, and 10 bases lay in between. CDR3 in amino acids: CASVSTHNEQFF. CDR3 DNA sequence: TGTGCCAGCGTTTCGACCCACAATGAGCAGTTCTTC. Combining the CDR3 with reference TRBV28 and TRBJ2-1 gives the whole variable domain DVKVTQSSRYLVKRTGEKVFLECVQDMDHENMFWYRQDPGLGLRLIYFSYDVKMKEKGDIPEGYSVSREKKERFSLILESASTNQTSMYLCASVSTHNEQFFGPGTRLTVL.

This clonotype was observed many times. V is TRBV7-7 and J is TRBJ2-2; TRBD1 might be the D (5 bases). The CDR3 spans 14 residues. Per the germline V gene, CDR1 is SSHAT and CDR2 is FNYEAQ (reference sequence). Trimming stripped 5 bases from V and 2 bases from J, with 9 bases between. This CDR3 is CASSVDSNTGELFF. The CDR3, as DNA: TGTGCCAGCAGCGTTGACAGTAACACCGGGGAGCTGTTTTTT.

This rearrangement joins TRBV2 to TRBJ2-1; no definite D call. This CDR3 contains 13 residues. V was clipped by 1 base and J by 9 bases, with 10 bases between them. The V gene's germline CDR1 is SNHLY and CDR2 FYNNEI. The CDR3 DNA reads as TGTGCCAGCAGTGAAGGGCAGGTGACTGAGCAGTTCTTC. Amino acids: CASSEGQVTEQFF. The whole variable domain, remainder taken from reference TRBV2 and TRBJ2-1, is EPEVTQTPSHQVTQMGQEVILRCVPISNHLYFYWYRQILGQKVEFLVSFYNNEISEKSEIFDDQFSVERPDGSNFTLKIRSTKLEDSAMYFCASSEGQVTEQFFGPGTRLTVL.

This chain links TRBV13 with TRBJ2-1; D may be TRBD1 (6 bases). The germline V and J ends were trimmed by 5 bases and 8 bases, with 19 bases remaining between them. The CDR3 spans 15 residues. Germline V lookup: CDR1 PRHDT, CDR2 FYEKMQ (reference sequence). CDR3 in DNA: TGTGCCAGCAGCCCGGGGACAACCCTTTACGATGAGCAGTTCTTC. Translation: CASSPGTTLYDEQFF. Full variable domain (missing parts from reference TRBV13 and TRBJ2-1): AAGVIQSPRHLIKEKRETATLKCYPIPRHDTVYWYQQGPGQDPQFLISFYEKMQSDKGSIPDRFSAQQFSDYHSELNMSSLELGDSALYFCASSPGTTLYDEQFFGPGTRLTVL.

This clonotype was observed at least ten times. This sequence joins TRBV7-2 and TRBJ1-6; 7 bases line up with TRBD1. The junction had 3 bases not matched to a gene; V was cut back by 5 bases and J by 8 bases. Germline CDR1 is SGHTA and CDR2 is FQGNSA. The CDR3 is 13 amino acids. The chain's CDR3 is CASSGQEDSPLHF. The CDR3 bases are TGTGCCAGCAGCGGACAGGAGGATTCACCCCTCCACTTT.

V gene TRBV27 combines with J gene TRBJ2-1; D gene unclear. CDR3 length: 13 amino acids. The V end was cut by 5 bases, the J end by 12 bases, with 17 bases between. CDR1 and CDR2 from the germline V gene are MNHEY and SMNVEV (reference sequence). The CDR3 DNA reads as TGTGCCAGCAGTCTGGGCCGATCGGCCCGGCAGTTCTTC. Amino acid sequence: CASSLGRSARQFF.

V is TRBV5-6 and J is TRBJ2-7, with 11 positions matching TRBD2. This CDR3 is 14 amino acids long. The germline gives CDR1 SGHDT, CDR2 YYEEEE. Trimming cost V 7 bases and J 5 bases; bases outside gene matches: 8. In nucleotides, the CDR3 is TGTGCCAGCGGTGTAGCGGGGGGGTTCGACGAGCAGTACTTC. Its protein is CASGVAGGFDEQYF.

The CDR3 sequence: CASSQDRQLRLSEQFF. The CDR3 coding sequence is TGTGCCAGCAGCCAAGACCGTCAGCTTCGCCTCTCTGAGCAGTTCTTC. The chain carries TRBV14 and TRBJ2-1; no clear D. This CDR3 has 16 amino acids. Germline lookup yields CDR1 SGHDN and CDR2 FVKESK. V was trimmed by 0 bases and J by 9 bases, leaving 18 bases between them. The entire variable domain, with the rest obtained from reference TRBV14 and TRBJ2-1, is as follows: EAGVTQFPSHSVIEKGQTVTLRCDPISGHDNLYWYRRVMGKEIKFLLHFVKESKQDESGMPNNRFLAERTGGTYSTLKVQPAELEDSGVYFCASSQDRQLRLSEQFFGPGTRLTVL.

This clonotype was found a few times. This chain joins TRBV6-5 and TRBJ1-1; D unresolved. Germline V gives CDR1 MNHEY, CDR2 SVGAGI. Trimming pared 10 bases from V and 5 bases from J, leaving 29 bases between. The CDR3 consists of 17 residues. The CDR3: CATALEGSRVWETEAFF. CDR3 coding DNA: TGTGCCACCGCCCTTGAAGGCAGCCGGGTCTGGGAAACTGAAGCTTTCTTT.

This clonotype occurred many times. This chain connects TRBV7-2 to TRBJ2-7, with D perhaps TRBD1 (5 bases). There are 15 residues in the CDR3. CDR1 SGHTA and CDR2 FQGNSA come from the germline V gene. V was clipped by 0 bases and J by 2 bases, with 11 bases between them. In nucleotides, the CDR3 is TGTGCCAGCAGCTTAGCGGGGCAGTCCCCCTACGAGCAGTACTTC. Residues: CASSLAGQSPYEQYF.